What follows are 25 T cell receptor beta chains derived from one specimen sequenced in a study of blood T cell repertoires in COVID-19 (TCRdb year 2020). The library was produced with the immunoSEQ multiplex PCR assay. In TCRdb, the immuneACCESS table is reduced to in-frame sequences with V and J assigned. These tables do not hold every clone; where another copy was compared, an unresolved V gene accounts for under half, and the others remain unexplained. For this sample there are some 83,000 clones; roughly 82% appear just once. The ten top clones hold 7% to 9% of the sample. The source material was peripheral blood. These receptors all come from a man aged 45 to 65 with active COVID-19.

DNA for the CDR3: TGTGCCAGCTCACCTTTAGACACAGATACGCAGTATTTT. It yields the protein CASSPLDTDTQYF. The rearrangement links TRBV18 to TRBJ2-3, with D hard to call. CDR1 is KGHSH, CDR2 LQKENI, per germline. CDR3 length: 13 residues. The V and J ends lost 3 bases and 2 bases respectively, with 6 bases between them.

The V and J genes are TRBV7-2 and TRBJ2-2; D perhaps matches TRBD1 (7 bases). The V gene lost 5 bases and the J gene lost 5 bases, with 18 bases spanning the gap. CDR1 SGHTA and CDR2 FQGNSA come from the germline V gene. The CDR3 contains 16 residues. In nucleotides, the CDR3 is TGTGCCAGCAGCAACCGACAGGGACTGTTAACCGGGGAGCTGTTTTTT. This gives the protein CASSNRQGLLTGELFF.

This clone was found once. The chain couples TRBV28 to TRBJ1-1; 10 nucleotides line up with TRBD1. J lost 10 bases, V lost 3 bases, and 8 bases had no gene match. This CDR3 is 14 amino acids long. The germline CDR1 and CDR2 sequences are MDHEN and SYDVKM. The CDR3 nucleotides are TGTGCCAGCAGTTTGACAGGGGGCGCGCGGGTAGCTTTCTTT. Encoded protein: CASSLTGGARVAFF.

Only one count was recorded for this clone. The chain joins TRBV28 to TRBJ1-6; the match to TRBD1 covers 9 bases. With 5 bases clipped from V and 8 bases from J, the junction kept 10 bases outside the gene matches. Looked up from germline, CDR1 is MDHEN and CDR2 is SYDVKM. This CDR3 region has 16 residues. The CDR3 is CASSQDRGKVDSPLHF. In DNA form, the CDR3 reads TGTGCCAGCAGTCAGGACAGGGGAAAGGTTGATTCACCCCTCCACTTT. Full variable domain (remainder filled in from reference TRBV28 and TRBJ1-6): DVKVTQSSRYLVKRTGEKVFLECVQDMDHENMFWYRQDPGLGLRLIYFSYDVKMKEKGDIPEGYSVSREKKERFSLILESASTNQTSMYLCASSQDRGKVDSPLHFGNGTRLTVT.

This chain uses TRBV5-8 with TRBJ2-1; 8 bases are a match to TRBD2. After removal of 0 bases from V and 7 bases from J, the junction contained 12 bases not matched to a gene. CDR3 size: 17 residues. The germline CDR1 and CDR2 sequences are SGHTS and YDEGEE. The CDR3 DNA reads as TGTGCCAGCAGCTTGGGGGTAGCGGGATTCTCTCGGAATGAGCAGTTCTTC. Encoded protein: CASSLGVAGFSRNEQFF.

The rearrangement joins TRBV7-2 to TRBJ2-2; D is unresolved. The CDR3 consists of 13 residues. Trimming removed 8 bases at V and 1 base at J, with 8 bases between. CDR1 SGHTA and CDR2 FQGNSA come from the germline V gene. The CDR3 region has the DNA TGTGCCAGCTTCCCATTGAACACCGGGGAGCTGTTTTTT. Residues: CASFPLNTGELFF. The full variable domain, completed using reference TRBV7-2 and TRBJ2-2, is GAGVSQSPSNKVTEKGKDVELRCDPISGHTALYWYRQSLGQGLEFLIYFQGNSAPDKSGLPSDRFSAERTGGSVSTLTIQRTQQEDSAVYLCASFPLNTGELFFGEGSRLTVL.

The chain employs TRBV5-4 and TRBJ1-2; D is unclear. This CDR3 comprises 13 residues. Germline CDR1 reads SGHNT; CDR2 reads YYREEE (reference sequence). V was clipped by 0 bases and J by 7 bases, with 10 bases between them. CDR3 DNA sequence: TGTGCCAGCAGCTTGGTCCCTGGAGGTGGCTACACCTTC. It specifies CASSLVPGGGYTF.

In DNA form, the CDR3 reads TGTGCCAGCAGTTCACGGACAGGGGCCCCAGATACGCAGTATTTT. This translates into CASSSRTGAPDTQYF. This chain links TRBV28 with TRBJ2-3; TRBD1 matches at 9 bases. This CDR3 spans 15 amino acids. V trimming: 4 bases; J trimming: 4 bases; junction bases outside the gene matches: 6. Germline-derived CDR1 and CDR2 are MDHEN and SYDVKM.

This chain joins TRBV21-1 and TRBJ1-3. TRBV21-1 counts as a pseudogene. The CDR3 spans 18 residues. In DNA form, the CDR3 reads TGTGCCAGCAGCAAAGCTTATCTGGTACCGAGCTCTGGAAACACCATATATTTT. Translating gives CASSKAYLVPSSGNTIYF.

V gene TRBV6-5 combines with J gene TRBJ1-3; D may be TRBD1 (5 bases). The ends were cut back, 6 bases at V and 4 bases at J, with 13 bases in the middle. The CDR3 spans 14 residues. CDR1 MNHEY and CDR2 SVGAGI come from the germline V gene. The CDR3 DNA sequence: TGTGCCAGCAGATATTCCAGGGAAGGAAACACCATATATTTT. This codes for CASRYSREGNTIYF.

The chain recombines TRBV4-1 with TRBJ1-1, with 7 positions matching TRBD1. Germline V gene data show CDR1 as MGHRA and CDR2 as YSYEKL. With V trimmed by 0 bases and J by 4 bases, 2 bases remained unmatched. This CDR3 comprises 14 residues. The DNA of the CDR3 is TGCGCCAGCAGCCAAGATCGACAGGGCACTGAAGCTTTCTTT. Encoded protein: CASSQDRQGTEAFF.

This clone was picked up one time. This rearrangement joins TRBV19 to TRBJ1-1; the match to TRBD1 covers 9 bases. The CDR3 is 17 amino acids. With 2 bases clipped from V and 4 bases from J, the junction kept 11 bases outside the gene matches. Germline V gene sequence: CDR1 LNHDA, CDR2 SQIVND (reference sequence). The CDR3 region has the DNA TGTGCCAGTAGTATATGGGGTCTAGACAGGGGGGGCACTGAAGCTTTCTTT. This gives the protein CASSIWGLDRGGTEAFF.

The V call is TRBV24-1, the J call TRBJ2-5; D perhaps matches TRBD2 (5 bases). Trimming left V 10 bases short and J 4 bases short, with 15 bases between. Germline lookup yields CDR1 KGHDR and CDR2 SFDVKD. The CDR3 totals 13 residues. The DNA for the CDR3 is TGTGCCACACGCCGGAGCGGCGGAGAGACCCAGTACTTC. Protein: CATRRSGGETQYF.

This chain links TRBV5-6 with TRBJ1-2; TRBD1 agrees at 8 bases. Trimming took 2 bases from V and 8 from J; bases not matched to a gene: 11. CDR3 length equals 15 residues. CDR1 and CDR2 from the germline V gene are SGHDT and YYEEEE. The CDR3, as DNA: TGTGCCAGCAGCTTACTAGGACAGGGCTTAATCGGCTACACCTTC. This sequence encodes CASSLLGQGLIGYTF.

The chain uses TRBV27 and TRBJ2-7; 7 bases map to TRBD2. This CDR3 has 15 residues. Germline CDR1 is MNHEY and CDR2 is SMNVEV (reference sequence). The V and J ends lost 4 bases and 6 bases, in that order; junction bases with no gene match: 12. CDR3 DNA: TGTGCCAGCAGTTCCGCCGCGGCGGGAGAAGCCGAGCAGTACTTC. It codes for CASSSAAAGEAEQYF.

V and J are TRBV28 and TRBJ1-3, with D unresolved. CDR1 and CDR2 (germline): MDHEN, SYDVKM. Trimming took 2 bases from V and 5 from J, leaving 13 bases between them. The CDR3 covers 15 residues. The CDR3 DNA reads as TGTGCCAGCAGTTTAGACCCGCCGGAGCGAAACACCATATATTTT. Translation gives CASSLDPPERNTIYF.

The rearrangement links TRBV29-1 to TRBJ2-7, with 8 bases that match TRBD1. Germline CDR1 and CDR2: SQVTM and ANQGSEA. The CDR3 totals 12 residues. J gave up 5 bases and V 1 base, and 1 base lay outside the gene matches. The CDR3 loop is CSVEGQGNEQYF. CDR3 sequence (DNA): TGCAGCGTTGAAGGACAGGGGAACGAGCAGTACTTC.

The V call is TRBV7-2, the J call TRBJ1-5; maybe TRBD1 (5 bases). Germline V lookup: CDR1 SGHTA, CDR2 FQGNSA. The CDR3 is 14 amino acids. V was pared by 1 base and J by 6 bases, with 10 bases between. The DNA for the CDR3 is TGTGCCAGCAGCTTAGGATTAGGGGCTCAGCCCCAGCATTTT. This translates into CASSLGLGAQPQHF.

The chain links TRBV14 to TRBJ1-1; a weak D match, TRBD1 (5 bases). Trimming removed 2 bases from V and 1 base from J, with 11 bases in between. Germline assignment: CDR1 SGHDN and CDR2 FVKESK. The CDR3 sequence is 15 residues long. The CDR3: CASSQQGYPNTEAFF. The CDR3 DNA follows: TGTGCCAGCAGCCAACAGGGTTATCCGAACACTGAAGCTTTCTTT.

The chain joins TRBV7-3 to TRBJ2-2; D remains ambiguous. Trimming took 5 bases from V and 1 from J, leaving 14 bases between them. Germline CDR1 reads SGHTA; CDR2 reads FQGTGA. This CDR3 contains 16 residues. CDR3 sequence reads: CASSQNSVQNTGELFF. CDR3 sequence (DNA): TGTGCCAGCAGCCAGAATTCAGTCCAGAACACCGGGGAGCTGTTTTTT. The variable domain in full, completed from reference TRBV7-3 and TRBJ2-2, reads GAGVSQTPSNKVTEKGKYVELRCDPISGHTALYWYRQSLGQGPEFLIYFQGTGAADDSGLPNDRFFAVRPEGSVSTLKIQRTERGDSAVYLCASSQNSVQNTGELFFGEGSRLTVL.

This chain links TRBV19 with TRBJ2-3, with a possible D match to TRBD2 (6 bases). Trimming left V 9 bases short and J 0 bases short, with 19 bases between. CDR1 is LNHDA and CDR2 is SQIVND in the germline V gene (reference sequence). CDR3 size: 16 residues. Here the CDR3 DNA reads TGTGCCAGCTCCAAGGTTCCTAGCGCTAGCACAGATACGCAGTATTTT. Translation: CASSKVPSASTDTQYF.

The chain links TRBV18 to TRBJ1-6; 7 bases agree with TRBD1. The ends lost 5 bases at V and 7 bases at J; junction bases unmatched: 5. CDR3 size: 14 residues. CDR1 KGHSH and CDR2 LQKENI come from the germline V gene. CDR3 residues: CASSSGTVNSPLHF. The CDR3 bases are TGTGCCAGCTCATCGGGGACAGTGAATTCACCCCTCCACTTT.

The rearrangement joins TRBV28 to TRBJ1-1; no clear D. V was shortened by 2 bases and J by 5 bases, with 12 bases between the two germline ends. The CDR3 has 14 amino acids. From germline, CDR1 is MDHEN and CDR2 SYDVKM. CDR3 residues: CASSLEGKWTEAFF. The CDR3 DNA sequence: TGTGCCAGCAGTTTAGAGGGTAAATGGACTGAAGCTTTCTTT.

The rearrangement uses TRBV7-3 and TRBJ2-3; 11 bases are shared with TRBD1. Germline CDR1 reads SGHTA; CDR2 reads FQGTGA. After removal of 5 bases from V and 1 base from J, the junction contained 8 bases not matched to a gene. The CDR3 length is 17 residues. CDR3 in amino acids: CASSGTGTGGRTDTQYF. CDR3 nucleotides: TGTGCCAGCAGCGGTACCGGGACAGGGGGTCGCACAGATACGCAGTATTTT.

The chain couples TRBV28 to TRBJ2-1; 15 positions match TRBD2. Germline values: CDR1 MDHEN, CDR2 SYDVKM. This CDR3 contains 17 residues. V was pared by 5 bases and J by 3 bases, with 5 bases of the junction left unmatched. The CDR3 region has the DNA TGTGCCAGCAGTAGGACTAGCGGGAGGGGAGGCTACAATGAGCAGTTCTTC. Protein sequence: CASSRTSGRGGYNEQFF.